This T cell receptor (beta chain) comes out of a study of T cell responses to AZD1222 COVID-19 vaccine. In the study overall: The study pooled second doses at about 4 or about 12 weeks.

Sequencing was performed with immunoSEQ multiplex PCR; in TCRdb, only in-frame clones are kept and a portion is missing. The sample holds about 150,000 clones; 88% are singletons and the top ten take less than 3.5%. Germline V gene data show CDR1 as SGHDT and CDR2 as YYEEEE. The CDR3 loop spans 15 amino acids. V was trimmed by 3 bases and J by 4 bases, leaving 16 bases between them. Study-level findings and limits: Just six AZD1222 recipients were seropositive at baseline. Donors in the cohort were predominantly white British and more often female, and clonal diversity was possibly underestimated.

This clone was counted once. Its antigen is undetermined. The J gene is TRBJ1-2, the V gene TRBV5-6, with D tentatively TRBD1 (5 bases). Sequenced material: peripheral blood, taken on day 0 of AZD1222 vaccination. The TCR sequence derives from an adult in good health. For the CDR3, the DNA is TGTGCCAGCAGCTCACTCGACAGTGGGGTCTATGGCTACACCTTC. It translates to CASSSLDSGVYGYTF.